This record concerns one T cell receptor beta chain sequence. Its antigen is not identified. Sequenced by immunoSEQ multiplex PCR; TCRdb stores in-frame clones only, minus some. The sample holds some 120,000 clones, roughly nine tenths seen once. The germline V gene has CDR1 SGHRS and CDR2 YFSETQ. Deletions cut 3 bases from V and 1 base from J, with 10 bases between. The CDR3 sequence is 14 residues long. The record originates from a study of T cell responses to AZD1222 COVID-19 vaccine. Study at large: Pooling covered second doses at about 4 or about 12 weeks.

Whole-study findings and limits: Just a handful of people given AZD1222 tested seropositive at baseline. Among spike-specific TCRs, nearly half reportedly target unmutated variant regions.

The material was peripheral blood, obtained on day 0 of AZD1222 vaccination. The genes are TRBV5-1 and TRBJ2-5; D is possibly TRBD2 (6 bases). This TCR derives from an adult in good health. CDR3 protein: CASSSDGGQETQYF. The CDR3 nucleotides are TGCGCCAGCAGCTCGGACGGGGGCCAAGAGACCCAGTACTTC.